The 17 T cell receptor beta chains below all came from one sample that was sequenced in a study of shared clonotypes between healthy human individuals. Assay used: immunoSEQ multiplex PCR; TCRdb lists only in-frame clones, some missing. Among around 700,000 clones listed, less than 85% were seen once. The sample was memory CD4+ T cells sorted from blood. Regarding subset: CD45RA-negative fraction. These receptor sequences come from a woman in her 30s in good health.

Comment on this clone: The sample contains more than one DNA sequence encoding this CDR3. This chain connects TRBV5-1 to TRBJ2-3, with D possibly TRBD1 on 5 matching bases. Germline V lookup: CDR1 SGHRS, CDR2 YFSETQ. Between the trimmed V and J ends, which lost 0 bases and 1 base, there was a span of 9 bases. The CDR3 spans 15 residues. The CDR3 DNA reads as TGCGCCAGCAGCTTGGCTGGGGCTCGCACAGATACGCAGTATTTT. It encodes CASSLAGARTDTQYF.

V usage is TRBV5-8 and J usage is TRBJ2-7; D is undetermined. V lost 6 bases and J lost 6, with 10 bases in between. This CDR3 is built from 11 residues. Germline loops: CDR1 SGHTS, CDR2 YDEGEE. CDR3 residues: CASTDQIEQYF. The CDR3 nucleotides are TGTGCCAGCACCGATCAGATCGAGCAGTACTTC. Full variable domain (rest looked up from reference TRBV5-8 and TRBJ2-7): EAGVTQSPTHLIKTRGQQATLRCSPISGHTSVYWYQQALGLGLQFLLWYDEGEERNRGNFPPRFSGRQFPNYSSELNVNALELEDSALYLCASTDQIEQYFGPGTRLTVT.

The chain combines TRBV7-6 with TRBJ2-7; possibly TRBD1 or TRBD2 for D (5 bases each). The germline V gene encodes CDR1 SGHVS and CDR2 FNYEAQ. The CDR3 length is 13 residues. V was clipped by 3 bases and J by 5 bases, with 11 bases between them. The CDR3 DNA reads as TGTGCCAGCAGCTTGGGGCCGAGGGACGAGCAGTACTTC. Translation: CASSLGPRDEQYF.

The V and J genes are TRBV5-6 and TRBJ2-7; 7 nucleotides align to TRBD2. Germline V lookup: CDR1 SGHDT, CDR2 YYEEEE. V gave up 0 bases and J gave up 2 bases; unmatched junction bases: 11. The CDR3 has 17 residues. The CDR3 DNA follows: TGTGCCAGCAGCTTGGGTTCTAGCGGATCAAGGGCCTACGAGCAGTACTTC. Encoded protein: CASSLGSSGSRAYEQYF.

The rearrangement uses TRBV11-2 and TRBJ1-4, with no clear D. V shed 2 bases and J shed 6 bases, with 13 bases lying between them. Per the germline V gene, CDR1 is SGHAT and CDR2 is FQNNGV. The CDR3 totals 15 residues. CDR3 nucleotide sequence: TGTGCCAGCAGCTTATCGACAACAGCTTATGAAAAACTGTTTTTT. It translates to CASSLSTTAYEKLFF.

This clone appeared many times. Here the CDR3 reads CASSPLTSSGELFF. CDR3 in DNA: TGTGCCAGCTCACCTCTAACGTCGAGCGGGGAGCTGTTTTTT. The chain uses TRBV18 and TRBJ2-2; D gene uncertain. Trimming pared 3 bases from V and 7 bases from J, leaving 12 bases between. This CDR3 region has 14 residues. CDR1 is KGHSH and CDR2 is LQKENI in the germline V gene.

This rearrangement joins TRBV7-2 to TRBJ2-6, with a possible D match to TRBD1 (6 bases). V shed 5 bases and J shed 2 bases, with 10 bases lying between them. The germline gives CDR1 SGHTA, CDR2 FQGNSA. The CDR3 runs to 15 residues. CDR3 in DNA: TGTGCCAGCAGCCTCACAGGGACTGGGGCCAACGTCCTGACTTTC. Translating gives CASSLTGTGANVLTF.

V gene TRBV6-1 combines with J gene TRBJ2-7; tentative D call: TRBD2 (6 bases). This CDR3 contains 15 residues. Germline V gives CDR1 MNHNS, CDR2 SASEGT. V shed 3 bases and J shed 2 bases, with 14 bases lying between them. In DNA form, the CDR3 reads TGTGCCAGCAGTGATGTCGGGACTGGCGCCTACGAGCAGTACTTC. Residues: CASSDVGTGAYEQYF.

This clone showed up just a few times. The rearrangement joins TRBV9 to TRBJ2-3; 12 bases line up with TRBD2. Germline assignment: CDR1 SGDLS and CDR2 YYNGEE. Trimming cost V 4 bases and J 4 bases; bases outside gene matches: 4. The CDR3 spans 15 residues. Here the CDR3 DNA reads TGTGCCAGCAGCCCGACTAGCGGGAGCCCAGATACGCAGTATTTT. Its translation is CASSPTSGSPDTQYF.

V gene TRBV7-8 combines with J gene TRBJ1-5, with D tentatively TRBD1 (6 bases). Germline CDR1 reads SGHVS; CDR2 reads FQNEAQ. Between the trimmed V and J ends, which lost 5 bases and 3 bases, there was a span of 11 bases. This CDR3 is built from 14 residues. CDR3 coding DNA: TGTGCCAGCAGCAACGGACAGAACAATCAGCCCCAGCATTTT. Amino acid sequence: CASSNGQNNQPQHF.

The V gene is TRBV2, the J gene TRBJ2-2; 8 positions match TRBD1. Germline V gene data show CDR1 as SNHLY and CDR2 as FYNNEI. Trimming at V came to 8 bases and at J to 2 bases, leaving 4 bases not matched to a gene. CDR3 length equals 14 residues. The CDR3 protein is CASQGARNTGELFF. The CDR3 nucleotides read TGTGCCAGCCAGGGGGCGCGTAACACCGGGGAGCTGTTTTTT.

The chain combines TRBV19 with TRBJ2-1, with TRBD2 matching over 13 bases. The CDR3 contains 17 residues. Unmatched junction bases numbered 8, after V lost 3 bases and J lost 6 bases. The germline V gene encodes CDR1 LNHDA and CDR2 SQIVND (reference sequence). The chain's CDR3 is CASSIGLAGVRANEQFF. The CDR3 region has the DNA TGTGCCAGTAGTATCGGACTAGCGGGAGTTCGGGCCAATGAGCAGTTCTTC.

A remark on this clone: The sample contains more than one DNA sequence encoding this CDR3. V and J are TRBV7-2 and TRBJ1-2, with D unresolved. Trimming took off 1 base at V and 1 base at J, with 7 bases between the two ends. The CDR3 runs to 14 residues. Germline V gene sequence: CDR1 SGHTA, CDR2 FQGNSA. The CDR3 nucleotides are TGTGCCAGCAGCTTAGACCGAAGTAACTATGGCTACACCTTC. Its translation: CASSLDRSNYGYTF.

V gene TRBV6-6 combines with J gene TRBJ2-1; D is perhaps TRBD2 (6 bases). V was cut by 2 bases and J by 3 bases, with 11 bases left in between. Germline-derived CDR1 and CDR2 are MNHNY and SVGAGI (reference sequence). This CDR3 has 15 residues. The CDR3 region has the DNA TGTGCCAGCAGTTACCCCGGGAGAGGCTACAATGAGCAGTTCTTC. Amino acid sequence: CASSYPGRGYNEQFF.

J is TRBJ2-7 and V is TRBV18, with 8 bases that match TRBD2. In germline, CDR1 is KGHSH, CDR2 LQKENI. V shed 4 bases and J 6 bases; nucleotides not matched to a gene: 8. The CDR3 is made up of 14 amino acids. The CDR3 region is CASSHSGTSAEQYF. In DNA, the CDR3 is TGTGCCAGCTCACACTCCGGGACTAGTGCCGAGCAGTACTTC.

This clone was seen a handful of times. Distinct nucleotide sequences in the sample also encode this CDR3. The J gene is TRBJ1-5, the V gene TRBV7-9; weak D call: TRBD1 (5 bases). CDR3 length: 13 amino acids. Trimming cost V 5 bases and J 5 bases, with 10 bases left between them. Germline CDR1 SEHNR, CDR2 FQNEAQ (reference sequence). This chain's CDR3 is CASSLQEDQPQHF. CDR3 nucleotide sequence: TGTGCCAGCAGCCTACAGGAAGATCAGCCCCAGCATTTT.

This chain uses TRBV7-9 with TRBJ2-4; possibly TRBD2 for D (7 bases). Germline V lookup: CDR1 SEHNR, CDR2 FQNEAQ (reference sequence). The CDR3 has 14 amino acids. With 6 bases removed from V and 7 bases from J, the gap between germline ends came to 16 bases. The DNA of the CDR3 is TGTGCCAGCAGGCCAGGGGAGGGAAGGAACATTCAGTACTTC. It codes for CASRPGEGRNIQYF.